These 5 T cell receptor beta chains were sequenced from one sample in a study of T-cell reconstitution after alpha-beta-depleted transplantation in children. This sample's TCRbeta library carried unique molecular identifier barcodes. MiXCR, applied by TCRdb to the PCR reads, yields one record per CDR3 protein. The data contain roughly 610,000 distinct CDR3 sequences, about 10% of them seen just once; the ten biggest clones take up 3.5% to 5%. The sample was PBMCs from the stem cell graft donor, taken from the stem cell graft. The receptors shown here come from a human donor who donated a stem cell graft to a child with acute myeloid leukemia.

V is TRBV20-1 and J is TRBJ2-7; a possible D gene is TRBD2 (6 bases). Germline CDR1 and CDR2: DFQATT and SNEGSKA (reference sequence). Between the trimmed V and J ends, which lost 0 bases and 6 bases, there was a span of 15 bases. This CDR3 is built from 14 residues. The CDR3 sequence is CSAREGRPGGEQYF. CDR3 coding DNA: TGCAGTGCTAGAGAAGGTAGGCCCGGGGGCGAGCAGTACTTC.

This clonotype was recorded at least ten times. This chain links TRBV5-1 with TRBJ2-3; unclear D gene. Trimming cost V 5 bases and J 1 base, with 11 bases left between them. CDR1 SGHRS and CDR2 YFSETQ come from the germline V gene. The CDR3 has 14 residues. CDR3 region: CASRPLLGTDTQYF. The CDR3 nucleotides are TGCGCCAGCAGACCCCTCTTGGGCACAGATACGCAGTATTTT.

The table lists this clonotype with a few counts. This chain uses TRBV9 with TRBJ2-6, with no clear D. Germline-derived CDR1 and CDR2 are SGDLS and YYNGEE. V was shortened by 0 bases and J by 0 bases, with 13 bases between the two germline ends. This CDR3 region has 18 residues. The CDR3 spells CASSVATGSFSGANVLTF. The DNA of the CDR3 is TGTGCCAGCAGCGTAGCTACGGGCAGTTTCTCTGGGGCCAACGTCCTGACTTTC.

This chain joins TRBV30 and TRBJ2-5; D gene ambiguous. Germline assignment: CDR1 GTSNPN and CDR2 SVGIG (reference sequence). This CDR3 has 12 residues. V lost 3 bases and J lost 5, with 10 bases in between. CDR3 sequence (DNA): TGTGCCTGGAGCGAGAGAATGGAGACCCAGTACTTC. Protein sequence: CAWSERMETQYF.

The chain joins TRBV5-1 to TRBJ1-5; D remains unclear. The germline gives CDR1 SGHRS, CDR2 YFSETQ. The ends were cut back, 0 bases at V and 0 bases at J, with 7 bases in the middle. The CDR3 loop spans 15 amino acids. The CDR3 here is CASSLDRNSNQPQHF. CDR3 DNA sequence: TGCGCCAGCAGCTTGGATCGCAATAGCAATCAGCCCCAGCATTTT.